This T cell receptor (beta chain) is from a study of Ad26.COV2.S vaccination and SARS-CoV-2 variants. Across the study: Ad26.COV2.S was injected intramuscularly once or twice, 56 days apart.

Regarding the study as a whole: Analytic work on TCR breadth and depth might have understated the full extent of total T cell responses.

The treatment: about 20 received Ad26.COV2.S at low or high dose, single or two shots; five or six received placebo; per-sample allocation not given. Sample collection was performed on day 63 after the first vaccine or placebo injection. Spike of the Wuhan-strain SARS-CoV-2 was expressed by an Ad26 vector, which formed the vaccine. A note on this clone: Its matching antigen is unknown.

J gave up 1 base and V 1 base, and 1 base lay outside the gene matches. Germline CDR1 is SGHRS and CDR2 is YFSETQ. CDR3 length: 15 residues. Using immunoSEQ multiplex PCR, the repertoire was profiled, and TCRdb retains in-frame clones only, with some absent. The sample shows under 500,000 clones, about 92% of them seen only once. This TCR was sampled from a person aged 18-60 years who received the Ad26.COV2.S COVID-19 vaccine or a placebo. V is TRBV5-1 and J is TRBJ2-3, with 9 bases that match TRBD2. The sample consisted of peripheral blood, taken in a trial of Ad26.COV2.S vaccine versus placebo. The CDR3 DNA reads TGCGCCAGCAGCTTGCTAGCGGGGCGCACAGATACGCAGTATTTT. Translation gives CASSLLAGRTDTQYF.